The 10 T cell receptor beta chains presented below share a single source sample, sequenced in a study of blood T cell repertoires in COVID-19. The method was immunoSEQ multiplex PCR; TCRdb's version includes in-frame clones alone and lacks a portion of them. This table holds roughly 200,000 clones, about 88% found once. The specimen sequenced was PBMCs or T cells enriched from blood (not recorded which). These receptors were collected from a middle-aged woman with acute COVID-19.

As for this clone: This same CDR3 is encoded by further DNA sequences in the sample. The chain uses TRBV5-1 and TRBJ2-5; 12 bases match TRBD1. The V segment lost 6 bases and the J segment 4 bases; nucleotides outside the gene matches: 4. The CDR3 is made up of 14 amino acids. The germline V gene has CDR1 SGHRS and CDR2 YFSETQ. The CDR3 loop is CASIGTGGAETQYF. CDR3 DNA sequence: TGCGCCAGCATCGGGACAGGGGGCGCAGAGACCCAGTACTTC.

This clone was counted ten times or more. V gene TRBV4-1 combines with J gene TRBJ1-2; a weak D match, TRBD1 (5 bases). Trimming left V 1 base short and J 6 bases short, with 9 bases between. Germline V lookup: CDR1 MGHRA, CDR2 YSYEKL. CDR3 length: 13 amino acids. In DNA form, the CDR3 reads TGCGCCAGCAGCCAAGGGTTGGGGCATGGCTACACCTTC. This gives the protein CASSQGLGHGYTF.

V is TRBV20-1 and J is TRBJ2-5; no reliable D call. This CDR3 region has 13 residues. CDR1 DFQATT and CDR2 SNEGSKA come from the germline V gene (reference sequence). Trimming took 3 bases from V and 4 from J, leaving 12 bases between them. CDR3 sequence reads: CSASSPGGETQYF. The DNA of the CDR3 is TGCAGTGCTAGTTCCCCCGGTGGAGAGACCCAGTACTTC.

The V gene is TRBV27, the J gene TRBJ2-2; a weak D match, TRBD2 (9 bases). The V gene lost 5 bases and the J gene lost 5 bases, with 21 bases spanning the gap. This CDR3 is 17 amino acids long. Germline V gene lookup returns CDR1 MNHEY and CDR2 SMNVEV (reference sequence). In nucleotides, the CDR3 is TGTGCCAGCAGTCTAGGACAGGGCGGACTAGCGACCGGGGAGCTGTTTTTT. Translation gives CASSLGQGGLATGELFF.

V and J are TRBV5-1 and TRBJ1-2, with a possible D match to TRBD1 (6 bases). The CDR3 has 16 residues. Germline V lookup: CDR1 SGHRS, CDR2 YFSETQ. Deletions cut 4 bases from V and 0 bases from J, with 16 bases between. The DNA of the CDR3 is TGCGCCAGCAGCATCGTCGGAGGGGGGGCTAACTATGGCTACACCTTC. Translated, it gives CASSIVGGGANYGYTF.

This clone was observed a single time. V is TRBV6-5 and J is TRBJ2-2; 13 bases are a match to TRBD2. The CDR3 consists of 15 residues. From germline, CDR1 is MNHEY and CDR2 SVGAGI. V trimming: 6 bases; J trimming: 5 bases; junction bases outside the gene matches: 3. CDR3 DNA sequence: TGTGCCAGCAGGCGGACTAGCGGGGGAACCGGGGAGCTGTTTTTT. Translating it yields CASRRTSGGTGELFF.

The chain combines TRBV14 with TRBJ2-1; a possible D gene is TRBD2 (5 bases). This CDR3 is 16 amino acids long. V was clipped by 3 bases and J by 5 bases, with 17 bases between them. CDR1 is SGHDN and CDR2 is FVKESK in the germline V gene. The CDR3 nucleotides read TGTGCCAGCAGCCAGGGAGACGTGATCCAAAACAATGAGCAGTTCTTC. Its translation: CASSQGDVIQNNEQFF. Based on the CDR3 plus reference TRBV14 and TRBJ2-1, the full variable domain is EAGVTQFPSHSVIEKGQTVTLRCDPISGHDNLYWYRRVMGKEIKFLLHFVKESKQDESGMPNNRFLAERTGGTYSTLKVQPAELEDSGVYFCASSQGDVIQNNEQFFGPGTRLTVL.

The chain combines TRBV30 with TRBJ2-7, with D possibly matching TRBD2 (7 bases). Germline V CDR1 and CDR2: GTSNPN, SVGIG (reference sequence). Trimming shortened V by 1 base and J by 3 bases, and 16 bases separated the two germline ends. This CDR3 comprises 15 residues. This CDR3 is CAWSDLGGRDYEQYF. CDR3 bases: TGTGCCTGGAGTGATTTGGGGGGGCGGGACTACGAGCAGTACTTC.

J is TRBJ2-7 and V is TRBV11-2; possible D gene TRBD2, 5 bases. V was cut by 4 bases and J by 7 bases, with 11 bases left in between. The germline V gene has CDR1 SGHAT and CDR2 FQNNGV. The CDR3 is made up of 12 amino acids. DNA of the CDR3: TGTGCCAGCAGCTCCTCCTCGGGGGAGCAGTACTTC. Translation: CASSSSSGEQYF.

V gene TRBV5-4 combines with J gene TRBJ2-7; 8 bases map to TRBD1. Germline V lookup: CDR1 SGHNT, CDR2 YYREEE (reference sequence). The ends lost 4 bases at V and 6 bases at J; junction bases unmatched: 6. The CDR3 consists of 13 residues. CDR3 nucleotide sequence: TGTGCCAGCAGCCAGGGGGCGGAGGTCGAGCAGTACTTC. Its translation is CASSQGAEVEQYF. Full variable domain (remainder filled in from reference TRBV5-4 and TRBJ2-7): ETGVTQSPTHLIKTRGQQVTLRCSSQSGHNTVSWYQQALGQGPQFIFQYYREEENGRGNFPPRFSGLQFPNYSSELNVNALELDDSALYLCASSQGAEVEQYFGPGTRLTVT.